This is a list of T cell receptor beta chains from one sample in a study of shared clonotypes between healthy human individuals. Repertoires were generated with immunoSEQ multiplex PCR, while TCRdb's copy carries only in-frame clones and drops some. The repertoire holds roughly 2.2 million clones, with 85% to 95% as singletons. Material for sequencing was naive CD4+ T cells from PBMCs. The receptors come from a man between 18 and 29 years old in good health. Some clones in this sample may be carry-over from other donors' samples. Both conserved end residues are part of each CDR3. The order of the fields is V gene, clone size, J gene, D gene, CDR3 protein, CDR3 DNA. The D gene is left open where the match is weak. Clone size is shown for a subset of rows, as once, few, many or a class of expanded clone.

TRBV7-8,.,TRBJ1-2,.,CASSSRLGGYTF,TGTGCCAGCAGCTCGAGGTTGGGCGGCTACACCTTC
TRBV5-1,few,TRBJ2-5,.,CASSLEGPQETQYF,TGCGCCAGCAGCTTGGAAGGGCCTCAAGAGACCCAGTACTTC
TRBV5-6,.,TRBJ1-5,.,CASSLGDQPQHF,TGTGCCAGCAGCTTGGGCGATCAGCCCCAGCATTTT
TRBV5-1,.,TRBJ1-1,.,CASTFLGGTEAFF,TGCGCCAGCACATTTTTGGGAGGCACTGAAGCTTTCTTT
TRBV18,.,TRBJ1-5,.,CASSPDEGPQHF,TGTGCCAGCTCACCCGACGAAGGGCCCCAGCATTTT
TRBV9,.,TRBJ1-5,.,CASSPDGISNQPQHF,TGTGCCAGCAGCCCGGACGGTATTAGCAATCAGCCCCAGCATTTT
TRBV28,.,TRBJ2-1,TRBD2,CASSFQPSGRGNEQFF,TGTGCCAGCAGTTTCCAACCTAGCGGGAGGGGGAATGAGCAGTTCTTC
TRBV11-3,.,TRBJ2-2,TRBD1,CASSDKGGWGTGELFF,TGTGCCAGCAGCGATAAAGGGGGCTGGGGAACCGGGGAGCTGTTTTTT
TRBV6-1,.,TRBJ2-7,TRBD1,CASGNRDRVSYEQYF,TGTGCCAGCGGAAACCGGGACAGGGTCTCCTACGAGCAGTACTTC
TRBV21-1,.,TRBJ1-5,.,CASSNPFWAQHF,TGTGCCAGCAGCAACCCCTTTTGGGCCCAGCATTTT
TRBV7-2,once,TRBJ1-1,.,CASSLVSQGRAFF,TGTGCCAGCAGCTTAGTCTCCCAGGGGAGGGCTTTCTTT
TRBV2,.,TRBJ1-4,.,CASSAYRVPNEKLFF,TGTGCCAGCAGTGCCTACAGGGTCCCTAATGAAAAACTGTTTTTT
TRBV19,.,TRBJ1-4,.,CASSMLRPSSTNEKLFF,TGTGCCAGTAGTATGCTACGCCCAAGCTCAACTAATGAAAAACTGTTTTTT
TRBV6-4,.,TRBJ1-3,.,CASGGEQGYTIYF,TGTGCCAGCGGCGGTGAACAGGGATACACCATATATTTT
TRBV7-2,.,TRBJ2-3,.,CASSLTRDGQYF,TGTGCCAGCAGCTTAACCCGGGACGGGCAGTATTTT
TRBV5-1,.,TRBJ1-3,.,CASSLGLAVGNTIYF,TGCGCCAGCAGCTTGGGACTCGCTGTCGGAAACACCATATATTTT
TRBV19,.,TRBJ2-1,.,CASSVRDTLHNEQFF,TGTGCCAGTAGTGTCCGGGACACCCTTCACAATGAGCAGTTCTTC
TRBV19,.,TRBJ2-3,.,CASSIGRRADTQYF,TGTGCCAGTAGTATCGGACGCCGAGCGGATACGCAGTATTTT
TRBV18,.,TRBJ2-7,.,CASSSQRSSYEQYF,TGTGCCAGCTCATCACAGCGATCTTCCTACGAGCAGTACTTC
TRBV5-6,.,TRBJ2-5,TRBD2,CASSTREGRETQYF,TGTGCCAGCAGCACCCGGGAGGGCAGGGAGACCCAGTACTTC
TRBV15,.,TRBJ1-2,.,CATTPGRGNYGYTF,TGTGCCACCACCCCGGGTCGGGGGAACTATGGCTACACCTTC
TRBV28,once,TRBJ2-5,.,CASIPSGFRGRQETQYF,TGTGCCAGCATACCCTCTGGGTTCAGGGGCCGCCAAGAGACCCAGTACTTC
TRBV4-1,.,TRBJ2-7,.,CASSQVGKRDFEQYF,TGCGCCAGCAGCCAAGTCGGGAAGAGGGACTTCGAGCAGTACTTC
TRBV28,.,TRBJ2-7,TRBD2,CASSSTSGISYEQYF,TGTGCCAGCAGCTCGACTAGCGGGATCTCCTACGAGCAGTACTTC